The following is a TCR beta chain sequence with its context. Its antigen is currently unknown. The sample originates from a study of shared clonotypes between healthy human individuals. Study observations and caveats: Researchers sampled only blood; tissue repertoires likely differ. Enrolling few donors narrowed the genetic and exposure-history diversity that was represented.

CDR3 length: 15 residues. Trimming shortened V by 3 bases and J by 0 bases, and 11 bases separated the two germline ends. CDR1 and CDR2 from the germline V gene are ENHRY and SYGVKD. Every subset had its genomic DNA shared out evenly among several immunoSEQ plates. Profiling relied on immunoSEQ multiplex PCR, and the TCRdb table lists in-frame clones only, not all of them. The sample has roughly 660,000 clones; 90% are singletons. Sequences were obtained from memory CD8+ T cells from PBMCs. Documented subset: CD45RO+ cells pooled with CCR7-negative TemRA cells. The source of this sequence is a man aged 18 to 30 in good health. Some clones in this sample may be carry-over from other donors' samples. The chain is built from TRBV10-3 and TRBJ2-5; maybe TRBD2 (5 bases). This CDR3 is CAISDPGLNQETQYF. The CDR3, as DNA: TGTGCCATCAGTGACCCGGGATTGAACCAAGAGACCCAGTACTTC.